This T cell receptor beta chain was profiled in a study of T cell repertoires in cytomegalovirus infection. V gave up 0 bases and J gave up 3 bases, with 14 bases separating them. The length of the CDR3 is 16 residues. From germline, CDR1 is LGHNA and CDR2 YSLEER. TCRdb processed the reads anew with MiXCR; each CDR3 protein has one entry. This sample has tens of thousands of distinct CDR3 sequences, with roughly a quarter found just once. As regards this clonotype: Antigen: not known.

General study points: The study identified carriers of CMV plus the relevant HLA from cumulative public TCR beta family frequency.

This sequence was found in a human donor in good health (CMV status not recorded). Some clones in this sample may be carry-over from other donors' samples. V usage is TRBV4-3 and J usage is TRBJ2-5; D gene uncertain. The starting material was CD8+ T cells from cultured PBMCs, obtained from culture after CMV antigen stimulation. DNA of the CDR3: TGCGCCAGCAGCCAAGATCTAGTAAAGGGCGAAGAGACCCAGTACTTC. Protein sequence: CASSQDLVKGEETQYF.